One and the same sample provided the 8 T cell receptor beta chains below, sequenced in a study of blood T cell repertoires in COVID-19. Clones were read by immunoSEQ multiplex PCR, and TCRdb kept only the in-frame ones, dropping some. Of over 200,000 clones in the sample, approximately 86% were seen once. The sample comprised peripheral blood. The receptors were sampled from a woman aged 30 to 39 with acute or convalescent COVID-19.

The chain joins TRBV19 to TRBJ2-5, with D possibly TRBD2 on 6 matching bases. V lost 5 bases and J lost 5, with 21 bases in between. Germline V gene sequence: CDR1 LNHDA, CDR2 SQIVND (reference sequence). This CDR3 comprises 16 residues. Here the CDR3 reads CASSPRADYKRETQYF. CDR3 bases: TGTGCCAGTAGTCCCCGAGCGGACTACAAGCGGGAGACCCAGTACTTC.

The genes are TRBV9 and TRBJ2-5, with a weak D call TRBD1 (5 bases). The CDR3 covers 15 residues. CDR1 SGDLS and CDR2 YYNGEE come from the germline V gene. V lost 2 bases to trimming and J lost 4 bases, with 15 bases between them. The CDR3 reads CASSVQGLALETQYF. The CDR3 DNA sequence: TGTGCCAGCAGCGTCCAGGGCCTGGCTTTAGAGACCCAGTACTTC. Based on the CDR3 plus reference TRBV9 and TRBJ2-5, the full variable domain is DSGVTQTPKHLITATGQRVTLRCSPRSGDLSVYWYQQSLDQGLQFLIQYYNGEERAKGNILERFSAQQFPDLHSELNLSSLELGDSALYFCASSVQGLALETQYFGPGTRLLVL.

The rearrangement uses TRBV30 and TRBJ2-6; 7 bases align to TRBD2. Germline V gene data show CDR1 as GTSNPN and CDR2 as SVGIG (reference sequence). The CDR3 contains 13 residues. The V gene end was trimmed by 5 bases and the J gene end by 2 bases; junction bases not matched to a gene: 0. Here the CDR3 reads CAWGLAGANVLTF. The CDR3 DNA reads TGTGCCTGGGGACTAGCTGGGGCCAACGTCCTGACTTTC.

V is TRBV5-5 and J is TRBJ2-1, with a weak D call TRBD2 (5 bases). Germline values: CDR1 SGHKS, CDR2 YYEKEE (reference sequence). CDR3 length: 14 amino acids. V was cut by 0 bases and J by 8 bases, with 12 bases left in between. CDR3 amino acids: CASSLVGSAYEQFF. In DNA form, the CDR3 reads TGTGCCAGCAGCTTGGTGGGGAGTGCGTATGAGCAGTTCTTC.

A few counts support this clone. The rearrangement links TRBV19 to TRBJ1-5; weak D call: TRBD1 (6 bases). CDR1 is LNHDA, CDR2 SQIVND, per germline (reference sequence). The CDR3 is 15 residues long. Trimming took 8 bases from V and 4 from J, leaving 18 bases between them. CDR3 sequence reads: CASSPGQGLNQPQHF. The CDR3 coding sequence is TGTGCCAGTTCTCCCGGGCAGGGGTTGAATCAGCCCCAGCATTTT. The full variable domain, rest sourced from reference TRBV19 and TRBJ1-5, is DGGITQSPKYLFRKEGQNVTLSCEQNLNHDAMYWYRQDPGQGLRLIYYSQIVNDFQKGDIAEGYSVSREKKESFPLTVTSAQKNPTAFYLCASSPGQGLNQPQHFGDGTRLSIL.

In nucleotides, the CDR3 is TGTGCCAGCAGCCAAGATGACAGGCCAGGAGGATACGAGCAGTACTTC. Protein sequence: CASSQDDRPGGYEQYF. This rearrangement joins TRBV7-9 to TRBJ2-7; tentatively, D is TRBD1 (6 bases). Trimming stripped 5 bases from V and 4 bases from J, with 21 bases between. This CDR3 is 16 amino acids long. The germline V gene encodes CDR1 SEHNR and CDR2 FQNEAQ (reference sequence).

The chain joins TRBV6-5 to TRBJ1-5; 9 bases align to TRBD1. The CDR3 extends over 14 amino acids. V gave up 5 bases and J gave up 5 bases; unmatched junction bases: 4. Germline-derived CDR1 and CDR2 are MNHEY and SVGAGI. The CDR3 bases are TGTGCCAGCAGTAAACGGACAGGGGATCAGCCCCAGCATTTT. As protein: CASSKRTGDQPQHF.

The chain carries TRBV7-9 and TRBJ1-1, with unresolved D. The CDR3 is made up of 13 amino acids. Germline CDR1 reads SEHNR; CDR2 reads FQNEAQ (reference sequence). Trimming took 3 bases from V and 1 from J, leaving 6 bases between them. CDR3 DNA: TGTGCCAGCAGCTTCGGGTCGAACACTGAAGCTTTCTTT. Translated, it gives CASSFGSNTEAFF.